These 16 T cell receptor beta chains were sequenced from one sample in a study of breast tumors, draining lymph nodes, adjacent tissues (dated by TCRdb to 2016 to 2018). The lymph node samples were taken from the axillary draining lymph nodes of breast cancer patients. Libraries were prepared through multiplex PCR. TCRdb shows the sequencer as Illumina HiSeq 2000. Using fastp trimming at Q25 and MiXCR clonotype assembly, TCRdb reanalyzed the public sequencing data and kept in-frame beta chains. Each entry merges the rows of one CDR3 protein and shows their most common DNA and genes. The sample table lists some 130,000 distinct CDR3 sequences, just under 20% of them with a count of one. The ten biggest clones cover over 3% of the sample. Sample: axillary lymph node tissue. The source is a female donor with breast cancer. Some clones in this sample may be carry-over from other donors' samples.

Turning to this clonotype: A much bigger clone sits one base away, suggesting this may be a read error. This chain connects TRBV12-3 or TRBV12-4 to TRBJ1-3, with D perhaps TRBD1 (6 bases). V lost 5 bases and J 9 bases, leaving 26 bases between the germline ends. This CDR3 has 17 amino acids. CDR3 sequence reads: CASSTQRPGGLKTTIYF. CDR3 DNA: TGTGCCAGCAGTACCCAACGCCCGGGGGGGCTTAAAACCACCATATATTTT.

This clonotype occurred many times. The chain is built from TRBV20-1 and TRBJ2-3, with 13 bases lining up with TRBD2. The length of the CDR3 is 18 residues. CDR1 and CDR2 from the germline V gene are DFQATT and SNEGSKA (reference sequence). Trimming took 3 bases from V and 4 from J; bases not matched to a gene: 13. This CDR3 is CSARNLGVTSGRPDTQYF. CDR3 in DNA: TGCAGTGCTAGGAACCTTGGGGTGACTAGCGGGAGGCCAGATACGCAGTATTTT.

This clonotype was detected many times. The chain's CDR3 is CASIGSQGASEEYEQYF. The CDR3 DNA is TGTGCCAGCATCGGCAGCCAAGGGGCAAGCGAGGAATACGAGCAGTACTTC. This chain connects TRBV6-6 to TRBJ2-7, with D tentatively TRBD1 (5 bases). This CDR3 contains 17 residues. The germline gives CDR1 MNHNY, CDR2 SVGAGI (reference sequence). V was pared by 7 bases and J by 4 bases, with 26 bases between.

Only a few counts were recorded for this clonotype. The CDR3 nucleotides read TGTGCCAGCAGCTTAGGGGGGGGCCTGGGAGAAAATCAGCCCCAGCATTTT. Translation gives CASSLGGGLGENQPQHF. The gene calls are TRBV13 and TRBJ1-5, with D maybe TRBD1 (6 bases). Germline CDR1 is PRHDT and CDR2 is FYEKMQ (reference sequence). Deletions cut 0 bases from V and 4 bases from J, with 16 bases between. The CDR3 consists of 17 residues.

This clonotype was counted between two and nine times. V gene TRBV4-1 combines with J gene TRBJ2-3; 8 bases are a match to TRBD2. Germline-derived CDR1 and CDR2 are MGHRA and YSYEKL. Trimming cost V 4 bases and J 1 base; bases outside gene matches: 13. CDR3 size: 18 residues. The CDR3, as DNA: TGCGCCAGCAGCCGCCGGACTCTCACTAGCGGACGCACAGATACGCAGTATTTT. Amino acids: CASSRRTLTSGRTDTQYF.

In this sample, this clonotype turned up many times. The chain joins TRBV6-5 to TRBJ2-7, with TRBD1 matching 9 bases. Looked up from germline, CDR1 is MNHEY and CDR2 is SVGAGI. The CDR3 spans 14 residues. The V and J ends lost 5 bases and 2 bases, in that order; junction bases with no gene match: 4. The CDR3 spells CASSRDRVAYEQYF. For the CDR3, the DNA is TGTGCCAGCAGTCGGGACAGGGTAGCCTACGAGCAGTACTTC.

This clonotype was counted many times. CDR3: CASSQKNRGGYTF. Written as DNA, the CDR3 is TGCGCCAGCAGCCAAAAAAACAGGGGTGGCTACACCTTC. This chain uses TRBV4-1 with TRBJ1-2, with 7 bases fitting TRBD1. With 2 bases clipped from V and 7 bases from J, the junction kept 4 bases outside the gene matches. CDR1 is MGHRA, CDR2 YSYEKL, per germline. CDR3 length equals 13 residues.

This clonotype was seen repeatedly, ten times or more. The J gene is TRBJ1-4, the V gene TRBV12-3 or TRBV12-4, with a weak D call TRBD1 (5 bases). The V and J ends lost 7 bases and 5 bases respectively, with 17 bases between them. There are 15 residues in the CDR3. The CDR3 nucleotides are TGTGCCAGCACCCTTGCAGGGCAGGCGAATGAAAAACTGTTTTTT. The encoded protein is CASTLAGQANEKLFF.

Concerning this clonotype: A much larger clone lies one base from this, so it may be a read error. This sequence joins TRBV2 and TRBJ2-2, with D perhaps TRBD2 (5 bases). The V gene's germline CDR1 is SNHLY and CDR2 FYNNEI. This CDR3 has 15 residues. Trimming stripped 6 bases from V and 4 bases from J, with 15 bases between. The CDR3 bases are TGTGCCAGCAGCCGGTCAGGACTTAGCACCGGGGAGCTGTTTTTT. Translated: CASSRSGLSTGELFF.

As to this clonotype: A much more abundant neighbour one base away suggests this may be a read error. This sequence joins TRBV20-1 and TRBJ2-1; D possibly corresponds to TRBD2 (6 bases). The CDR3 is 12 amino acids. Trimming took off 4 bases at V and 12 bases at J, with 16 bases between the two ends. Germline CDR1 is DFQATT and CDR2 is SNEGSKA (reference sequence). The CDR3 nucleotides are TGCAGTGCTATAGAGCGGGCCCATGGGCAGTTCTTC. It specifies CSAIERAHGQFF.

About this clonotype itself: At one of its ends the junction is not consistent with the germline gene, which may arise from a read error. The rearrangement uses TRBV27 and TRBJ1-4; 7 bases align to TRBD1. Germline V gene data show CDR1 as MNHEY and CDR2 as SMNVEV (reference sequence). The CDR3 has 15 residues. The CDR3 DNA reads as TGTGCCAGCAGTCCCAGGACAGGACAGAATGAAAAACCGTTTTTT. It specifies CASSPRTGQNEKPFF.

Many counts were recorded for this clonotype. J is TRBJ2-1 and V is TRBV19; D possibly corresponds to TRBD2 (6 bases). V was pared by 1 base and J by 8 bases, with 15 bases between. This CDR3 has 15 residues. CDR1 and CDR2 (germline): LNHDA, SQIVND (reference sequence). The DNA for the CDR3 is TGTGCCAGTAGTATAGTGGTTCGGCGGGATCATGAGCAGTTCTTC. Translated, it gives CASSIVVRRDHEQFF.

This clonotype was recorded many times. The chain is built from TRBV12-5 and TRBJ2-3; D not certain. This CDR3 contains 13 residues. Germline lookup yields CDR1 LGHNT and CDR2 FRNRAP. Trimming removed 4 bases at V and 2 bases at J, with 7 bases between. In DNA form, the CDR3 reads TGTGCTAGTGGTTCCCAATACACAGATACGCAGTATTTT. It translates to CASGSQYTDTQYF. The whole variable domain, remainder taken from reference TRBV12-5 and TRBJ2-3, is DARVTQTPRHKVTEMGQEVTMRCQPILGHNTVFWYRQTMMQGLELLAYFRNRAPLDDSGMPKDRFSAEMPDATLATLKIQPSEPRDSAVYFCASGSQYTDTQYFGPGTRLTVL.

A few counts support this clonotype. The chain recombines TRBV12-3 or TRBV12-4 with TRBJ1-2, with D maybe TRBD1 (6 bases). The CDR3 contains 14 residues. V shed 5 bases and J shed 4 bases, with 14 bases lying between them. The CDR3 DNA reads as TGTGCCAGCAGTCCGTATACAGGGTCCTATGGCTACACCTTC. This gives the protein CASSPYTGSYGYTF.

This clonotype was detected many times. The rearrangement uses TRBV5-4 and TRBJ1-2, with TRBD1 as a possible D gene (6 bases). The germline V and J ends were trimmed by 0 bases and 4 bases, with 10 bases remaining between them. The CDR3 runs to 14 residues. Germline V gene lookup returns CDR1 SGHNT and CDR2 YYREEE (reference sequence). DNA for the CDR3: TGTGCCAGCAGCTTGGACAGGGACCCCTATGGCTACACCTTC. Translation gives CASSLDRDPYGYTF.

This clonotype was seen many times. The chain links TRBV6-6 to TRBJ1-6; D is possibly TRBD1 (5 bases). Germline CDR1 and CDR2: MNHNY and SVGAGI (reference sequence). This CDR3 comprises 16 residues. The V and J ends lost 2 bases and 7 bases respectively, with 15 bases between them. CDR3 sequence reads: CASSYTQGASNSPLHF. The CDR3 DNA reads TGTGCCAGCAGTTACACTCAAGGGGCTTCGAATTCACCCCTCCACTTT.